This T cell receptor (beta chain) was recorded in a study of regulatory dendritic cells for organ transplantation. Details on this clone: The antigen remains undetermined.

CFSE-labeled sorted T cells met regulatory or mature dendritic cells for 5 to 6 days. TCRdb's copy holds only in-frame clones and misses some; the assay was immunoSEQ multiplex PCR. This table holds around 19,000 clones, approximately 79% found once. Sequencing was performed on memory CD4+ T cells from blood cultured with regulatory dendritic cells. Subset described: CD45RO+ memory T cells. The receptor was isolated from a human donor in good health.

CDR3 region: CASSLAHSGQGKYEQYF. CDR3 nucleotide sequence: TGTGCCAGCAGCTTAGCGCATTCAGGACAGGGGAAATACGAGCAGTACTTC. V and J are TRBV7-2 and TRBJ2-7, with 9 bases fitting TRBD1. The CDR3 sequence is 17 residues long. The junction had 10 bases not matched to a gene; V was cut back by 0 bases and J by 4 bases. The germline CDR1 and CDR2 sequences are SGHTA and FQGNSA.